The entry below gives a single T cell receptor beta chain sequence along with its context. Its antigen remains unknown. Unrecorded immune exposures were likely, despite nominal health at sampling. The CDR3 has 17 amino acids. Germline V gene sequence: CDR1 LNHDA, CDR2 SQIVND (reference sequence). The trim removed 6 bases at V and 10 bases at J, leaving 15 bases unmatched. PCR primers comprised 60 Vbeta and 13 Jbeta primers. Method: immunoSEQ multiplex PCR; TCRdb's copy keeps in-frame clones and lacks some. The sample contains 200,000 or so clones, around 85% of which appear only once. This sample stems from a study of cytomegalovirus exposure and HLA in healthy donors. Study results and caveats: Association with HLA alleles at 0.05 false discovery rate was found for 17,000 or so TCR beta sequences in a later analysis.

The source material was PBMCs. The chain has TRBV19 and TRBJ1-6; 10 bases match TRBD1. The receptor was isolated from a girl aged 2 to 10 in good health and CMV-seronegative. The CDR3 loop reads CASSPGTGARERSPLHF. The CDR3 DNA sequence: TGTGCCAGTAGCCCCGGGACAGGGGCCCGAGAGAGATCACCCCTCCACTTT.